A selection of T cell receptor beta chains follows, all from one sample in a study of cytomegalovirus exposure and HLA in healthy donors. Sequencing was performed with immunoSEQ multiplex PCR; in TCRdb, only in-frame clones are kept and a portion is missing. The data contain 150,000 to 200,000 clones, over 75% of them singletons. Sequenced: PBMCs. The receptors stem from a woman aged 50 to 60 in good health and CMV-seropositive. CDR3s include the opening cysteine and the closing phenylalanine or tryptophan. D genes are given only for firm matches. Only part of the rows carry a size: once, few, many, or a class if the clone is expanded.

d_call	clone_size	j_call	v_call	cdr3_aa	cdr3_nt
NA	NA	TRBJ1-5	TRBV27	CASSGQPFNQPQHF	TGTGCCAGCAGTGGGCAGCCCTTCAATCAGCCCCAGCATTTT
NA	NA	TRBJ1-1	TRBV15	CATSRDPGEGTEAFF	TGTGCCACCAGCAGAGATCCAGGGGAAGGGACTGAAGCTTTCTTT
TRBD1	NA	TRBJ1-2	TRBV5-5	CASSWGQGGNSGYTF	TGTGCCAGCAGCTGGGGACAGGGGGGTAATAGTGGCTACACCTTC
TRBD1	few	TRBJ1-1	TRBV2	CASRGQGNTEAFF	TGTGCCAGTAGAGGACAGGGGAACACTGAAGCTTTCTTT
NA	once	TRBJ2-2	TRBV5-1	CASSLIPGTGELFF	TGCGCCAGCAGCCTGATACCGGGGACCGGGGAGCTGTTTTTT
TRBD2	once	TRBJ2-7	TRBV2	CASRVTSGGLGEQYF	TGTGCCAGCAGAGTAACTAGCGGGGGTCTTGGCGAGCAGTACTTC
TRBD2	NA	TRBJ2-7	TRBV7-3	CASSLRAGGGEQYF	TGTGCCAGCAGCTTACGGGCGGGAGGAGGCGAGCAGTACTTC
TRBD1	NA	TRBJ1-5	TRBV29-1	CSVAEGASDQPQHF	TGCAGCGTTGCTGAGGGGGCTTCGGATCAGCCCCAGCATTTT
TRBD1	NA	TRBJ1-4	TRBV18	CASSPDLGQGGKLFF	TGTGCCAGCTCACCAGACCTGGGACAGGGGGGAAAACTGTTTTTT
NA	NA	TRBJ2-2	TRBV4-1	CASSPGAENTGELFF	TGCGCCAGCAGTCCAGGGGCAGAGAACACCGGGGAGCTGTTTTTT
TRBD1	NA	TRBJ1-5	TRBV30	CAWGGTVNQPQHF	TGTGCCTGGGGCGGGACAGTCAATCAGCCCCAGCATTTT
NA	few	TRBJ1-1	TRBV7-2	CASSFGRGTEAFF	TGTGCCAGCAGCTTCGGACGGGGCACTGAAGCTTTCTTT
NA	NA	TRBJ1-1	TRBV15	CATSRDQGTEAFF	TGTGCCACCAGCAGAGATCAGGGTACTGAAGCTTTCTTT
NA	NA	TRBJ2-1	TRBV19	CASKDWGLNNEQFF	TGTGCCAGTAAAGACTGGGGACTGAACAATGAGCAGTTCTTC
NA	few	TRBJ2-7	TRBV2	CASSASGYEQYF	TGTGCCAGCAGTGCTTCGGGCTACGAGCAGTACTTC
NA	NA	TRBJ1-5	TRBV2	CASSEGRQGNQPQHF	TGTGCCAGCAGTGAAGGTAGGCAGGGAAATCAGCCCCAGCATTTT
NA	NA	TRBJ1-1	TRBV6-5	CASSFRENTEAFF	TGTGCCAGCAGTTTCAGGGAGAACACTGAAGCTTTCTTT
NA	NA	TRBJ1-6	TRBV5-4	CASSAEPLNSPLHF	TGTGCCAGCAGCGCGGAGCCACTTAATTCACCCCTCCACTTT
TRBD1	NA	TRBJ2-5	TRBV4-1	CASSQDWGSRWTGAETQYF	TGCGCCAGCAGCCAAGACTGGGGAAGTAGATGGACAGGGGCCGAGACCCAGTACTTC
TRBD1	NA	TRBJ1-5	TRBV4-1	CASGQLLETGHQPQHF	TGCGCCAGCGGCCAACTACTCGAGACAGGGCATCAGCCCCAGCATTTT
NA	NA	TRBJ2-1	TRBV27	CASKEELGYGDEQFF	TGTGCCAGCAAGGAGGAACTAGGGTACGGCGATGAGCAGTTCTTC
TRBD1	once	TRBJ2-3	TRBV5-6	CASSFRGGEDTQYF	TGTGCCAGCAGCTTCCGAGGGGGCGAAGATACGCAGTATTTT
TRBD1	NA	TRBJ1-1	TRBV4-3	CASSQDRRGQGGTEAFF	TGCGCCAGCAGCCAAGATCGAAGAGGACAGGGAGGCACTGAAGCTTTCTTT
TRBD2	NA	TRBJ2-1	TRBV5-1	CASSILAGGSYNEQFF	TGCGCCAGCAGCATACTAGCGGGGGGCTCCTACAATGAGCAGTTCTTC
TRBD2	NA	TRBJ2-3	TRBV5-1	CASHDGGATDTQYF	TGCGCCAGCCACGACGGGGGGGCCACAGATACGCAGTATTTT
TRBD2	NA	TRBJ2-3	TRBV2	CASSDASGILGTDTQYF	TGTGCCAGCAGTGACGCTAGCGGGATTCTTGGCACAGATACGCAGTATTTT